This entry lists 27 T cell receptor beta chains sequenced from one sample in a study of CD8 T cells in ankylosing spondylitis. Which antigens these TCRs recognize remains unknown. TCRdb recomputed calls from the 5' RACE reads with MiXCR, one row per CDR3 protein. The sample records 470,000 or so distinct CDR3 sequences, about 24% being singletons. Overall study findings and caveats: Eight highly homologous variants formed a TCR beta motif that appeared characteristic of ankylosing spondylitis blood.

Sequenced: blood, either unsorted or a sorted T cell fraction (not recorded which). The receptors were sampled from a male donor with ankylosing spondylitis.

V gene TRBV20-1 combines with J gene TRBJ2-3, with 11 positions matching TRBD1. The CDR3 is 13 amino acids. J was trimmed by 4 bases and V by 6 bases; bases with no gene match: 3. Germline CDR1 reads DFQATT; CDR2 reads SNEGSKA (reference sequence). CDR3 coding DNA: TGCAGTGCCATGGGACAGGGGGCAGATACGCAGTATTTT. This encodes CSAMGQGADTQYF.

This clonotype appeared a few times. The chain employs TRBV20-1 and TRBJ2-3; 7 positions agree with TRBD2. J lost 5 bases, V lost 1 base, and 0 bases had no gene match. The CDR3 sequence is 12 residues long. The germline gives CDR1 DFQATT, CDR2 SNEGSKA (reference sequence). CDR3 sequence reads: CSARAGGDTQYF. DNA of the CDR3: TGCAGTGCTAGAGCGGGGGGAGATACGCAGTATTTT.

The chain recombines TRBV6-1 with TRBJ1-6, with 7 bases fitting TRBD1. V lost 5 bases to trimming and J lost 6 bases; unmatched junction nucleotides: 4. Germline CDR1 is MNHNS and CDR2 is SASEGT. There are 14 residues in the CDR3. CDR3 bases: TGTGCCAGCAGTCGACAGGGTGGTAATTCACCCCTCCACTTT. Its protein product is CASSRQGGNSPLHF.

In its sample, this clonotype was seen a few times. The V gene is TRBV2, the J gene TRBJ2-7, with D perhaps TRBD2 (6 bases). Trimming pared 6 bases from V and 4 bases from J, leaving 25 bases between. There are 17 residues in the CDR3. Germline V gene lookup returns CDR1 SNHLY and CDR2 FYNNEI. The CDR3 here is CASSIDDWNSGEYEQYF. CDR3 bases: TGTGCCAGCAGCATCGACGATTGGAATAGCGGAGAGTACGAGCAGTACTTC.

DNA for the CDR3: TGTGCCAGCAGGGGTGTTCGGGGAACTGAGACCCAGTACTTC. Its translation: CASRGVRGTETQYF. The gene calls are TRBV7-8 and TRBJ2-5; D is possibly TRBD2 (5 bases). The CDR3 is 14 amino acids. Per germline, CDR1 SGHVS and CDR2 FQNEAQ. Trimming stripped 6 bases from V and 5 bases from J, with 16 bases between.

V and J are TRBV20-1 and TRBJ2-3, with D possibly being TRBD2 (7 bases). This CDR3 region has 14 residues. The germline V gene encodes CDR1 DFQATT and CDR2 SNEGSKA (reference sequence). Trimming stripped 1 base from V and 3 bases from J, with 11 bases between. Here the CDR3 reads CSARVGGATDTQYF. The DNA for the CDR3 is TGCAGTGCTAGAGTTGGGGGGGCTACAGATACGCAGTATTTT.

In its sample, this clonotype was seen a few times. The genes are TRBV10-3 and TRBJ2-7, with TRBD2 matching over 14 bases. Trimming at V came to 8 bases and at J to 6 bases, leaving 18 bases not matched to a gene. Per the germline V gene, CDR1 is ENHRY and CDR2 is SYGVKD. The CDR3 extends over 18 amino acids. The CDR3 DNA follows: TGTGCCATCTCGGGACTAGCGGGAGCTCTAAAGGGAGCAAGCGAGCAGTACTTC. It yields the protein CAISGLAGALKGASEQYF.

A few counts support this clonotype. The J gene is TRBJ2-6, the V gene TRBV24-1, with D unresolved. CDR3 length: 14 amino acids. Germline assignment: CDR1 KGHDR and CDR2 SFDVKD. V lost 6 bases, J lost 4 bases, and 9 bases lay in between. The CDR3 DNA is TGTGCCACCAGTTTAGGGTCCGGGGCCAACGTCCTGACTTTC. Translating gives CATSLGSGANVLTF.

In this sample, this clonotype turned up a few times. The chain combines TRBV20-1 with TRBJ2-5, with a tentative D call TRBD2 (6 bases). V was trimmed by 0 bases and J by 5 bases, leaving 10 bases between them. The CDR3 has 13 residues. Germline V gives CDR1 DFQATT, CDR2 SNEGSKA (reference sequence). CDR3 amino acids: CSAREGGRETQYF. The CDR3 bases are TGCAGTGCTAGAGAAGGAGGGAGGGAGACCCAGTACTTC.

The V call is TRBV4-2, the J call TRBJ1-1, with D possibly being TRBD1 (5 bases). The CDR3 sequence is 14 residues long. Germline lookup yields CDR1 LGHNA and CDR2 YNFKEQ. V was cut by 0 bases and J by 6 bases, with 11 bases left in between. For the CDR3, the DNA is TGTGCCAGCAGCCAAGAGAGGGGATTCCCTGAAGCTTTCTTT. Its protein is CASSQERGFPEAFF.

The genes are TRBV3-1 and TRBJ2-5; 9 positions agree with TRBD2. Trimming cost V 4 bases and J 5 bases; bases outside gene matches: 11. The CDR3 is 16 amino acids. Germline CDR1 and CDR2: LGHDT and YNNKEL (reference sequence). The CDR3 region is CASSPVRSGSLETQYF. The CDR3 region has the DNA TGTGCCAGCAGCCCCGTACGTAGCGGGAGCCTTGAGACCCAGTACTTC.

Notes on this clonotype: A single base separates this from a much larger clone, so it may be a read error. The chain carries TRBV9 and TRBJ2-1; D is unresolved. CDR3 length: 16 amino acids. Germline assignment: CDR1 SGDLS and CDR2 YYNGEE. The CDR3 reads CVSSVAAHVSYNEQFF. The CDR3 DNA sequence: TGTGTCAGCAGCGTAGCAGCGCACGTCTCCTACAATGAGCAGTTCTTC.

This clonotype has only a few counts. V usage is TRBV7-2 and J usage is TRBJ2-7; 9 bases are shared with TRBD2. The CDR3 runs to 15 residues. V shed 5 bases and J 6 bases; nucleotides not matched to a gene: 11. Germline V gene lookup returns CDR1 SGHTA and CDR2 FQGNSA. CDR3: CASSPLAGVSAEQYF. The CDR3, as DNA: TGTGCCAGCAGCCCCTTAGCGGGAGTCAGTGCCGAGCAGTACTTC.

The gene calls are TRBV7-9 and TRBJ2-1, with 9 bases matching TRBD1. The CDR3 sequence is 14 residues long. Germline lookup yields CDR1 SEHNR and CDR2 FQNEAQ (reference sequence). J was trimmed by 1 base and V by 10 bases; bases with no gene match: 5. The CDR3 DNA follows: TGTGCCATCCCGGGACAGGGATCCTACAATGAGCAGTTCTTC. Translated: CAIPGQGSYNEQFF. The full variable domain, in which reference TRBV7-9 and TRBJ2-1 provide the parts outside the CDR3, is DTGVSQNPRHKITKRGQNVTFRCDPISEHNRLYWYRQTLGQGPEFLTYFQNEAQLEKSRLLSDRFSAERPKGSFSTLEIQRTEQGDSAMYLCAIPGQGSYNEQFFGPGTRLTVL.

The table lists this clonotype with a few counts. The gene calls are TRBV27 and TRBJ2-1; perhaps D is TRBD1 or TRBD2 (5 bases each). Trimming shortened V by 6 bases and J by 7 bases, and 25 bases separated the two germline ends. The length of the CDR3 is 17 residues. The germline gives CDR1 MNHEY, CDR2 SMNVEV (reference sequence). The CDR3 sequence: CASRRGVSGSWRNEQFF. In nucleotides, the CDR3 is TGTGCCAGCAGAAGAGGGGTTAGTGGGAGTTGGAGGAATGAGCAGTTCTTC.

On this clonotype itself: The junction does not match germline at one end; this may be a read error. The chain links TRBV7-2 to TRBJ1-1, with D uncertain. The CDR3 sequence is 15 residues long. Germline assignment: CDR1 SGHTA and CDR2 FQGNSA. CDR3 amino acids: CASSLAPRGNSEAFF. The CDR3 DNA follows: TGTGCCAGCAGCTTAGCCCCTCGAGGGAACTCTGAAGCTTTCTTT.

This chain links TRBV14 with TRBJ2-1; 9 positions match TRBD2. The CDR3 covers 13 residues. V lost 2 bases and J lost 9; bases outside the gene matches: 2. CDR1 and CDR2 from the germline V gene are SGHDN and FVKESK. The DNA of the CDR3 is TGTGCCAGCAGCCAAACGCGGGGGGGTGAGCAGTTCTTC. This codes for CASSQTRGGEQFF.

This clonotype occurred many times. CDR3 nucleotide sequence: TGTGCCAGCAGTTTAGGGGCGGGAGCCAACACCGGGGAGCTGTTTTTT. Protein: CASSLGAGANTGELFF. The chain has TRBV12-3 or TRBV12-4 and TRBJ2-2, with 7 bases identical to TRBD2. V lost 1 base and J lost 2; bases outside the gene matches: 4. This CDR3 contains 16 residues.

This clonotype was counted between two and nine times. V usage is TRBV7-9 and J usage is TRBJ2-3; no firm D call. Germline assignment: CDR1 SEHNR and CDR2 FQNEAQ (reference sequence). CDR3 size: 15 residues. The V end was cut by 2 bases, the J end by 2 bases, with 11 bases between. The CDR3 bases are TGTGCCAGCAGCTTATCATCCCGGATCACAGATACGCAGTATTTT. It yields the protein CASSLSSRITDTQYF.

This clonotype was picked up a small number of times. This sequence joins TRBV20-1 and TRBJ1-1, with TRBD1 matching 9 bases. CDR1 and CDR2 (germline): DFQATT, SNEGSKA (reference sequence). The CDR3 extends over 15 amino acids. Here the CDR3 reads CRGDRGSVSYTEAFF. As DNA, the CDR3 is TGCAGGGGTGACAGGGGGTCCGTAAGTTACACTGAAGCTTTCTTT.

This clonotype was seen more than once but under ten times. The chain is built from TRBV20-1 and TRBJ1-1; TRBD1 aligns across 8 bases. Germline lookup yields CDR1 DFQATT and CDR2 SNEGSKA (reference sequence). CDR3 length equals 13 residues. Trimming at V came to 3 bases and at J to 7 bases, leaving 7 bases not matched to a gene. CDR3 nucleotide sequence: TGCAGTGCTAGGGGCCAGGGGGCAAATGAAGCTTTCTTT. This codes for CSARGQGANEAFF.

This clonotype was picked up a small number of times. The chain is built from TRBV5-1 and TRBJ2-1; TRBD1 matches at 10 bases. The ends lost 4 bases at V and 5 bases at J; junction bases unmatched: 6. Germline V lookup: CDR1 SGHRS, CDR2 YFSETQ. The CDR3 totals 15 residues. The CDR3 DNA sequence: TGCGCCAGCAGCCTGGGGGGACAGGGGAACAATGAGCAGTTCTTC. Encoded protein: CASSLGGQGNNEQFF.

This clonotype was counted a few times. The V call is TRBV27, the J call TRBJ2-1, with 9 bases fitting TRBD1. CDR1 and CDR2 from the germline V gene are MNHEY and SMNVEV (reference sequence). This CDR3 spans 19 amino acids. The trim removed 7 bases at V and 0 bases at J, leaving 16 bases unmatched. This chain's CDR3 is CASTSLRGEGQGSYNEQFF. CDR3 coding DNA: TGTGCCAGCACCAGTTTAAGGGGGGAGGGACAGGGCTCCTACAATGAGCAGTTCTTC.

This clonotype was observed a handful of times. CDR3 DNA: TGTGCCAGCAGCTCGGGAAGTCGCAATCAGCCCCAGCATTTT. As protein: CASSSGSRNQPQHF. The V and J genes are TRBV7-9 and TRBJ1-5, with D hard to call. This CDR3 is 14 amino acids long. V lost 4 bases and J 2 bases, leaving 9 bases between the germline ends. Germline-derived CDR1 and CDR2 are SEHNR and FQNEAQ (reference sequence). Full variable domain (outside the CDR3, taken from reference TRBV7-9 and TRBJ1-5): DTGVSQNPRHKITKRGQNVTFRCDPISEHNRLYWYRQTLGQGPEFLTYFQNEAQLEKSRLLSDRFSAERPKGSFSTLEIQRTEQGDSAMYLCASSSGSRNQPQHFGDGTRLSIL.

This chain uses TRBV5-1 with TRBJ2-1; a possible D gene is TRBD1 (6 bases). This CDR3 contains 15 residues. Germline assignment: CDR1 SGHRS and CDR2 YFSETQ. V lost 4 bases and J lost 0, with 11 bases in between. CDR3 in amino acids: CASSRGQSSYNEQFF. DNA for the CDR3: TGCGCCAGCAGCCGCGGACAGAGCTCCTACAATGAGCAGTTCTTC.

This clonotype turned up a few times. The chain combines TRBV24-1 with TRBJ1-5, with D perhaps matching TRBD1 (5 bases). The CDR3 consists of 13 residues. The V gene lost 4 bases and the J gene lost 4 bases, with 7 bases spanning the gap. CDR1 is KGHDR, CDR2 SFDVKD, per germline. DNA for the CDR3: TGTGCCACCAGTGAACAGGAAAATCAGCCCCAGCATTTT. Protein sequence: CATSEQENQPQHF.

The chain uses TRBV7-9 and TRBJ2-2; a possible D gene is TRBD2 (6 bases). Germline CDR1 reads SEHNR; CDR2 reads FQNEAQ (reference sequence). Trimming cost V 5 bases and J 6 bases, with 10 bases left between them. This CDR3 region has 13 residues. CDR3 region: CASSPGVAGELFF. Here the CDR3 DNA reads TGTGCCAGCAGCCCGGGGGTCGCCGGGGAGCTGTTTTTT.